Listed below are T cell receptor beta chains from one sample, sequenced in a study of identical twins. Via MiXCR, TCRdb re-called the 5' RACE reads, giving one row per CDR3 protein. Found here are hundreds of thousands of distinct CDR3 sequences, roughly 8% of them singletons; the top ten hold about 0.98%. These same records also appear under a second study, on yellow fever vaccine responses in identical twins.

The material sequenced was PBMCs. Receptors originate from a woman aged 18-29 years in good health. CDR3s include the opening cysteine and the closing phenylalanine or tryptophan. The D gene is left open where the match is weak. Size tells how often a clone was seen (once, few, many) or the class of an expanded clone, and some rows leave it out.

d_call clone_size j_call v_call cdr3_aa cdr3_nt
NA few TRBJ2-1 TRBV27 CASSLFAGSYNEQFF TGTGCCAGCAGTTTATTTGCGGGGTCCTACAATGAGCAGTTCTTC
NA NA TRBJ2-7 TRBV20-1 CSATPGVYEQYF TGCAGTGCTACCCCCGGGGTATACGAGCAGTACTTC
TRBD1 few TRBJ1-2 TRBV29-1 CTISPGTGGNGYTF TGCACCATCTCCCCCGGGACAGGGGGCAATGGCTACACCTTC
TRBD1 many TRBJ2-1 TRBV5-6 CASSRGQGTYNEQFF TGTGCCAGCAGCCGGGGACAGGGGACCTACAATGAGCAGTTCTTC
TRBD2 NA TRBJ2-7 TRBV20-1 CSARESGLEFEQYF TGCAGTGCTAGAGAGTCGGGACTAGAGTTCGAGCAGTACTTC
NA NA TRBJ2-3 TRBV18 CASSRIRRGKSTDTQYF TGTGCCAGCTCACGGATAAGACGGGGTAAAAGCACAGATACGCAGTATTTT
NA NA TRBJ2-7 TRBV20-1 CSARYNYKGYEQYF TGCAGTGCTAGATATAACTACAAGGGATACGAGCAGTACTTC
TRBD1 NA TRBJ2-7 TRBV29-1 CSVVEAGTGDFYEQYF TGCAGCGTTGTCGAGGCCGGGACAGGGGATTTCTACGAGCAGTACTTC
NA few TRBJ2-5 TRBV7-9 CASSLNWRALFETQYF TGTGCCAGCAGCTTAAATTGGAGGGCCCTATTTGAGACCCAGTACTTC
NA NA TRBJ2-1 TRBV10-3 CAIRGYGDTSYNEQFF TGTGCCATCAGAGGGTACGGGGACACTTCCTACAATGAGCAGTTCTTC
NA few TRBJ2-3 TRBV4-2 CASSQGHGISTDTQYF TGTGCCAGCAGCCAAGGGCACGGGATTAGCACAGATACGCAGTATTTT
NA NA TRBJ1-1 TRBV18 CASSPPWTLNTEAFF TGTGCCAGCTCACCACCTTGGACATTGAACACTGAAGCTTTCTTT
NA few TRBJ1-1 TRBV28 CASSLWMGMDTEAFF TGTGCCAGCAGTTTATGGATGGGGATGGACACTGAAGCTTTCTTT
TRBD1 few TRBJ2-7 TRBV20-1 CSAGDRLSYEQYF TGCAGTGCCGGGGACAGGCTATCCTACGAGCAGTACTTC
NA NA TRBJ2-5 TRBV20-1 CSADTSRETQYF TGCAGTGCTGATACTAGCAGGGAGACCCAGTACTTC
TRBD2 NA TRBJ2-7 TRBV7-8 CASSITSAAPYEQYF TGTGCCAGCAGCATAACTAGCGCGGCGCCGTACGAGCAGTACTTC
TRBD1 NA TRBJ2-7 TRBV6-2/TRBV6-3 CASSQDRGRNYEQYF TGTGCCAGCAGTCAGGACAGGGGGCGGAACTACGAGCAGTACTTC
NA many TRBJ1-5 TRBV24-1 CATSDRASNQPQHF TGTGCCACCAGTGACCGGGCCTCCAATCAGCCCCAGCATTTT
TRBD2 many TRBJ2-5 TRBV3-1 CASSPWTSGGKETQYF TGTGCCAGCAGCCCTTGGACTAGCGGGGGGAAAGAGACCCAGTACTTC
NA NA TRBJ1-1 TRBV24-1 CATSEYTEAFF TGTGCCACCAGCGAGTACACTGAAGCTTTCTTT
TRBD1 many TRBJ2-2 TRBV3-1 CASSATGAVGELFF TGTGCCAGCAGCGCGACAGGGGCGGTCGGGGAGCTGTTTTTT
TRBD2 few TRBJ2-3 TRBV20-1 CSATLTSGSTDTQYF TGCAGTGCCACCTTGACTAGCGGGAGCACAGATACGCAGTATTTT
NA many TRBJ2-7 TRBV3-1 CASSRTGPEQYF TGTGCCAGCAGCCGTACAGGACCCGAGCAGTACTTC
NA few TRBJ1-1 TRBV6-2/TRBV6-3 CASSPPDYFTEAFF TGTGCCAGCAGTCCCCCAGATTACTTCACTGAAGCTTTCTTT
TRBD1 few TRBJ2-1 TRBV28 CASSSLSGQKYNEQFF TGTGCCAGCAGTTCCCTTTCGGGACAGAAATACAATGAGCAGTTCTTC
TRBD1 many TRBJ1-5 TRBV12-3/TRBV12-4 CASSHGQGAIQPQHF TGTGCCAGCAGTCACGGACAGGGGGCTATTCAGCCCCAGCATTTT
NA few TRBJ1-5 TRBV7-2 CASSLSGSLQPQHF TGTGCCAGCAGCTTATCAGGGTCGCTCCAGCCCCAGCATTTT
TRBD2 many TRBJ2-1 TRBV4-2 CASSQATSGINNEQFF TGTGCCAGCAGCCAAGCCACTAGCGGAATAAACAATGAGCAGTTCTTC
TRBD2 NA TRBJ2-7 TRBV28 CASTKLAGDHEQYF TGTGCCAGCACCAAACTAGCGGGAGACCACGAGCAGTACTTC
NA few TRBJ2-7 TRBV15 CATSSRGESSYEQYF TGTGCCACCAGCTCCCGAGGGGAGTCCTCCTACGAGCAGTACTTC
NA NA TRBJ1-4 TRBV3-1 CASSQSGFATNEKLFF TGTGCCAGCAGCCAATCAGGTTTTGCAACTAATGAAAAACTGTTTTTT
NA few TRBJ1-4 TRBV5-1 CASSLQGIDEKLFF TGCGCCAGCAGCTTGCAGGGAATCGATGAAAAACTGTTTTTT
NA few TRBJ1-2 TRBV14 CASSQVPGSYGYTF TGTGCCAGCAGCCAAGTTCCAGGAAGCTATGGCTACACCTTC
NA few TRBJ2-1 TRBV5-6 CASSLAQRNEQFF TGTGCCAGCAGCTTGGCTCAGCGGAATGAGCAGTTCTTC
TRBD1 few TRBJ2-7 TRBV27 CASSLFGQGPEQYF TGTGCCAGCAGTTTATTTGGACAGGGGCCCGAGCAGTACTTC
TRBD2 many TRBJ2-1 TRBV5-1 CASSHTSGSYNEQFF TGCGCCAGCAGCCATACTAGCGGCTCCTACAATGAGCAGTTCTTC
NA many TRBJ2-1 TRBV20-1 CSARAPPSEQFF TGCAGTGCTAGAGCCCCTCCTAGCGAGCAGTTCTTC
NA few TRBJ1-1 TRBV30 CAWSVMPLGTNTEAFF TGTGCCTGGAGTGTAATGCCCCTCGGGACGAACACTGAAGCTTTCTTT
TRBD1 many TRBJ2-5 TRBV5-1 CASSPTGAYQETQYF TGCGCCAGCAGCCCGACAGGGGCGTACCAAGAGACCCAGTACTTC
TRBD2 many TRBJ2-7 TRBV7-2 CASSFGTSGRGAQYF TGTGCCAGCAGCTTTGGGACTAGCGGGAGAGGGGCGCAGTACTTC
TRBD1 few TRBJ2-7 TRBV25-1 CASSDGAPGQVSYEQYF TGTGCCAGCAGTGATGGGGCTCCGGGACAGGTCTCCTACGAGCAGTACTTC
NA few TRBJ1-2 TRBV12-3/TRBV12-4 CASSRGHREGYTF TGTGCCAGCAGTCGGGGCCACCGGGAAGGCTACACCTTC